A single sample gave rise to the 8 T cell receptor beta chains below, sequenced in a study of CD8 T cells in ankylosing spondylitis. Study outcomes and limitations: About eight highly homologous variants made up a TCR beta motif that seemed to typify ankylosing spondylitis blood.

Antigens for these TCRs are unknown. TCRdb fed the 5' RACE reads into MiXCR, producing one record per CDR3 protein. The top ten clones hold about 19% of a sample with 700,000 or so distinct CDR3 sequences, 15% to 20% of them seen once. What was sequenced was blood, either unsorted or a sorted T cell fraction (not recorded which). The receptors stem from a male donor with ankylosing spondylitis.

The chain recombines TRBV5-1 with TRBJ2-2; D is tentatively TRBD1 or TRBD2 (5 bases each). Germline loops: CDR1 SGHRS, CDR2 YFSETQ. This CDR3 spans 18 amino acids. The ends were cut back, 1 base at V and 1 base at J, with 17 bases in the middle. The DNA of the CDR3 is TGCGCCAGCAGCTTGCAGGGTAGCGAGCGCTTGAACACCGGGGAGCTGTTTTTT. Its translation: CASSLQGSERLNTGELFF.

This clonotype appeared a few times. The chain uses TRBV10-1 and TRBJ1-1; TRBD1 is a possible D gene (5 bases). This CDR3 is 15 amino acids long. The germline V gene encodes CDR1 WNHNN and CDR2 SYGVQD (reference sequence). V lost 0 bases and J lost 8, with 16 bases in between. The CDR3 loop reads CASSESRRGRGEAFF. Written as DNA, the CDR3 is TGCGCCAGCAGTGAGTCCAGAAGGGGCAGAGGGGAAGCTTTCTTT.

This clonotype was counted between two and nine times. The junction departs from the called germline gene at one end, perhaps through a read error. The chain carries TRBV12-3 or TRBV12-4 and TRBJ2-1, with a possible D match to TRBD2 (7 bases). The CDR3 consists of 11 residues. As DNA, the CDR3 is TGTGCCAGCAGTATGGGGGGGCCCACAGTCTTC. This sequence encodes CASSMGGPTVF.

This chain connects TRBV7-2 to TRBJ2-7, with D tentatively TRBD1 or TRBD2 (6 bases each). This CDR3 has 17 amino acids. V lost 3 bases and J 1 base, leaving 19 bases between the germline ends. The germline CDR1 and CDR2 sequences are SGHTA and FQGNSA. The CDR3 coding sequence is TGTGCCAGCAGCTTGGGGAAGGGGGGTCCTTCTTCCTACGAGCAGTACTTC. This translates into CASSLGKGGPSSYEQYF.

The table lists this clonotype with a few counts. The chain is built from TRBV29-1 and TRBJ2-7, with D unresolved. The CDR3 spans 11 residues. V was trimmed by 6 bases and J by 2 bases, leaving 8 bases between them. Germline loops: CDR1 SQVTM, CDR2 ANQGSEA. CDR3: CSVGETYEQYF. The CDR3 DNA reads TGCAGCGTCGGCGAAACCTACGAGCAGTACTTC.

V usage is TRBV20-1 and J usage is TRBJ1-6; TRBD1 aligns across 9 bases. Germline V gene data show CDR1 as DFQATT and CDR2 as SNEGSKA (reference sequence). The CDR3 length is 14 residues. The V and J ends lost 4 bases and 9 bases, in that order; junction bases with no gene match: 7. CDR3 region: CSATNTGGLSPLHF. The CDR3 DNA reads TGCAGTGCTACGAACACAGGGGGCCTTTCACCCCTCCACTTT.

This clonotype was seen a few times. V usage is TRBV7-3 and J usage is TRBJ2-4; D is unresolved. The CDR3 is 13 amino acids. Trimming cost V 2 bases and J 5 bases, with 7 bases left between them. CDR1 is SGHTA, CDR2 FQGTGA, per germline. The CDR3 sequence is CASSLDSQNIQYF. The CDR3 coding sequence is TGTGCCAGCAGCTTAGACTCACAAAACATTCAGTACTTC.

V usage is TRBV3-1 and J usage is TRBJ2-7; possible D gene TRBD2, 6 bases. The CDR3 spans 18 residues. The V end lost 5 bases, the J end lost 0 bases, and 23 bases lay between the germline ends. CDR1 is LGHDT and CDR2 is YNNKEL in the germline V gene (reference sequence). CDR3 sequence (DNA): TGTGCCAGCAGCGCCCTAGAGGGGCATAGCGGAAGCTCCTACGAGCAGTACTTC. Protein product: CASSALEGHSGSSYEQYF.